This TCR beta chain stems from a study of cytomegalovirus exposure and HLA in healthy donors. Study-wide findings and caveats: The TCR clusters that emerged in the first cohort tended, a later analysis found, to co-occur in the 120 or so validation repertoires.

Clones were read by immunoSEQ multiplex PCR, and TCRdb kept only the in-frame ones, dropping some. The table includes a few hundred thousand clones, about 92% detected once. Of note for this clone: Its cognate antigen is unknown.

CDR1 and CDR2 from the germline V gene are SGHAT and FQNNGV. CDR3 size: 14 residues. The ends lost 5 bases at V and 9 bases at J; junction bases unmatched: 11. The receptor's source is a woman in her 30s in good health and CMV-seronegative. The chain employs TRBV11-2 and TRBJ2-5; 8 bases fit TRBD1. The source material was PBMCs. The CDR3 reads CASSGGQGVGSQYF. The CDR3 region has the DNA TGTGCCAGCAGCGGAGGACAGGGAGTGGGTTCCCAGTACTTC.